This entry concerns a single TCR beta chain. This sample was taken from a study of blood T cell repertoires in COVID-19. Looking at the study overall: Acute and convalescent COVID-19 samples came from the United States, Italy and Spain. From T cells, B-cell-depleted T cells, or PBMCs came the material, which was cDNA or gDNA.

The CDR3 length is 17 residues. Germline trimming cut 0 bases from V and 4 bases from J; bases unmatched to any gene: 9. The germline CDR1 and CDR2 sequences are MGHRA and YSYEKL. Original processing methods: Using reference gene primer amplification, nucleated cell counts were estimated. TCRdb's copy holds only in-frame clones and misses some; the assay was immunoSEQ multiplex PCR. D and trimming were read from the DNA, whereas the V and J calls and clone size are those reported in that table. The sample lists roughly 55,000 clones; less than 80% were seen once. The source is a human donor in a cohort sampled during active COVID-19. The V and J genes are TRBV4-1 and TRBJ2-7; 10 bases are a match to TRBD2. The sequenced sample was peripheral blood. The chain's CDR3 is CASSQDLGTSDMYEQYF. For the CDR3, the DNA is TGCGCCAGCAGCCAAGATCTTGGGACTAGCGACATGTACGAGCAGTACTTC.